This entry is about one T cell receptor (beta chain). The entry originates in a study of blood T cell repertoires in COVID-19. The CDR3 length is 13 residues. The ends were cut back, 0 bases at V and 5 bases at J, with 8 bases in the middle. The germline V gene has CDR1 GTSNPN and CDR2 SVGIG (reference sequence). The data were produced by immunoSEQ multiplex PCR, yet TCRdb's version contains in-frame clones alone and is incomplete. Among about 140,000 clones, roughly 85% were seen once, and the ten largest hold 2.5% to 3%. This clonotype was sampled from a man between 45 and 60 years old with acute or convalescent COVID-19. This chain joins TRBV30 and TRBJ1-5, with D uncertain. The sample taken for sequencing was peripheral blood. CDR3 sequence reads: CAWSVRIHQPQHF. CDR3 nucleotides: TGTGCCTGGAGTGTGAGGATTCATCAGCCCCAGCATTTT.